This TCR beta chain stems from a study of T cells in Graves' hyperthyroidism and ophthalmopathy (dated by TCRdb to between 2018 and 2021). About the study as a whole: Peripheral blood was sampled at the time of initial diagnosis, prior to any treatment. To identify distinguishing TCR V-J signatures, a discovery cohort of some 99 patients was used, comprising roughly 45 with Graves' ophthalmopathy and 57 with stable Graves' hyperthyroidism. Prospective prediction of ophthalmopathy was tested in an independent validation cohort of fewer than 20 hyperthyroidism patients and some 17 patients who later progressed to ophthalmopathy. For training and testing, the 80 to 100 patients in the discovery cohort were randomly divided in a 7:3 ratio. The study also compared thyroid tissue and blood T-cell repertoires from several Graves' hyperthyroidism patients. After blood sampling, hyperthyroidism patients were treated with methimazole at a starting dose of 30 mg daily, and ophthalmopathy patients were treated with high-dose intravenous methylprednisolone. The paper describes TCR Vbeta CDR3 sequencing of 120 to 150 peripheral blood samples, made up of roughly 40 ophthalmopathy patients, approximately 76 hyperthyroidism patients and about 17 progressor patients.

Hyperthyroidism patients were newly diagnosed, had a disease duration of under 2 months, and were aged 18 to 65 years. Any patient with an uncontrolled infection, another autoimmune disease, pregnancy or lactation was excluded. Clinical symptoms, serum thyroxine and TRAb, thyroid ultrasound, and orbital computed tomography formed the basis for the diagnoses. Blood from progressor patients was drawn when they were first diagnosed with hyperthyroidism, before any ophthalmopathy symptoms appeared. PBMCs were isolated from about 9.1 ml of fresh peripheral blood by Ficoll-Paque density gradient centrifugation. Progressor patients were first diagnosed with Graves' hyperthyroidism and then developed ophthalmopathy during follow-up. Total RNA was extracted with Trizol reagent, and quality was checked on an Agilent 2100 Bioanalyzer. Via the germline V gene, CDR1 is MNHEY and CDR2 SVGEGT. From its cysteine to its phenylalanine, the CDR3 spans 12 amino acids. Only the CDR3 DNA is retained, 36 bases long and in frame from the first base. After removal of 4 bases from V and 7 bases from J, the junction retains 2 bases not matched to a gene.

Points the paper makes about the study in general: In validation, progression to ophthalmopathy was predicted by the model with 65% to 71% sensitivity and 72.22% specificity, a median of about 6.8 months before onset. Sample size was not statistically predetermined, and blinding of investigators to group allocation was not performed. Most expanded thyroid clonotypes (frequency above 0.001) were also found in blood, which suggests that blood repertoires may mirror thyroid immune responses. In cross-validation, a model built on a 13 V-J signature told ophthalmopathy apart from stable hyperthyroidism with 85% to 90% sensitivity and about 81% specificity, and in testing the same model reached 80%/75%.

This clonotype has a count of ten or more. The antigen it binds to is not known. The sample holds no much larger clone one base away, and base qualities are not on file. The TCR beta CDR3 regions were amplified from RNA transcripts. For the first round of RT-PCR on the TCR CDR3, the HTBI primer set was used together with the Qiagen OneStep RT-PCR kit. The libraries were constructed in a second round of multiplex PCR and then size-selected and purified. Paired-end sequencing of the libraries was performed with 100 bp reads on an Illumina HiSeq2000. As for how the authors treated the data: SOAPnuke was used to process the raw data, with reads discarded if the reads contained adapters or uncalled bases, had a mean Phred below 15, or lacked an exact constant-primer or identifier match. High-quality paired reads were merged with COPE v1.2.5, and unique nucleotide sequences were defined as clonotypes. MiTCR v1.1 was used to align the clonotypes against IMGT TRBV, TRBD and TRBJ reference segments. Analysis was restricted to V-J combinations with a frequency above 0.0001, which covered 98% to 99.2% of repertoires. A TCS score was defined as the ratio between F50 (clonal expansion) and ExV (chaos), using BLOSUM62-based TCRdist between CDR3 peptides within each V-J. Welch's t-statistics and random forest reduced approximately 520 V-J features to 13, which were used in a naive Bayes classifier (R e1071). The raw public reads went through TCRdb reprocessing: fastp at Q25, MiXCR clone calling, in-frame beta chains kept. Rows are unified per CDR3 protein, each entry keeping the most common DNA and genes. V and J calls and clone size were set by TCRdb, not the authors. Present in this sample are roughly 160,000 distinct CDR3 sequences, 9.4% of which were seen just once. In total, the top ten clones hold roughly 23% of the sample.

This receptor was taken from a woman younger than 30 with Graves' hyperthyroidism that later progressed to Graves' ophthalmopathy. Input material: blood. The V gene is TRBV6-2 or TRBV6-3 and the J gene is TRBJ2-7, and 9 bases in between align with TRBD2. Here is the DNA: TGTGCCAGCAGTTTCGCGGGGGGGGAGCAGTACTTC. Translated, this gives CASSFAGGEQYF.